The clone carrying this TCR beta chain has only one observation. With 10 bases clipped from V and 1 base from J, the junction kept 4 bases outside the gene matches. The CDR3 has 13 amino acids. CDR1 and CDR2 from the germline V gene are LNHDA and SQIVND (reference sequence). This sample was taken from a study of blood T cell repertoires in COVID-19. Assay: immunoSEQ multiplex PCR; the TCRdb copy retains only in-frame clones and omits some. The data hold 130,000 to 150,000 clones, with 84% observed a single time. V usage is TRBV19 and J usage is TRBJ1-2; TRBD1 matches at 9 bases. The sample taken for sequencing was peripheral blood. The receptor comes from a human donor in a cohort sampled during active COVID-19. CDR3 nucleotide sequence: TGTGCCACAACAGGGGGCCATAACTATGGCTACACCTTC. As protein: CATTGGHNYGYTF.